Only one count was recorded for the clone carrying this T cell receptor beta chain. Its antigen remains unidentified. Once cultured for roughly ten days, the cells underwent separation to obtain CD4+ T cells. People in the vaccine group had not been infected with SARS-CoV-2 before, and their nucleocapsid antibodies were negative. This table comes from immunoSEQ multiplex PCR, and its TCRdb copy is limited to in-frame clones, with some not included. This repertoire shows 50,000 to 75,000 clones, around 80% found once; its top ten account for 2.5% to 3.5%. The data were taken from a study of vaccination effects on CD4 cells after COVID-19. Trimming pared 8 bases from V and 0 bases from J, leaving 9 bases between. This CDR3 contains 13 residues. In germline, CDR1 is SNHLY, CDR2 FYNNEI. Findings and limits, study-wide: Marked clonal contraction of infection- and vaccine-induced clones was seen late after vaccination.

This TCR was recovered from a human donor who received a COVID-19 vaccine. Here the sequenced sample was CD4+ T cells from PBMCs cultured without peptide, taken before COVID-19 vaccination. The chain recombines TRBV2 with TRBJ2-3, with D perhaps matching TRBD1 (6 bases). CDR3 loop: CASRRGSTDTQYF. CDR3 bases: TGTGCCAGCCGCAGGGGAAGCACAGATACGCAGTATTTT. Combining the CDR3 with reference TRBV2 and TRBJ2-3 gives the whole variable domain EPEVTQTPSHQVTQMGQEVILRCVPISNHLYFYWYRQILGQKVEFLVSFYNNEISEKSEIFDDQFSVERPDGSNFTLKIRSTKLEDSAMYFCASRRGSTDTQYFGPGTRLTVL.